There are a few counts of the clone carrying this T cell receptor (beta chain). Antigen specificity is unknown. Unique molecular identifiers were built into the TCRbeta library. MiXCR was run by TCRdb on the PCR reads, yielding one entry per CDR3 protein. The sample lists a few hundred thousand distinct CDR3 sequences; over 10% were seen once. The data were obtained in a study of T-cell reconstitution after alpha-beta-depleted transplantation in children. General study points: One year post-transplant, T-cell counts and diversity were largely derived from T cells produced anew. Where some patients showed high TCRbeta diversity at day 60, it came from recipient T cells and thymic progenitors that had survived. In patients about two months after transplant, alpha-beta T cells reportedly arose from several hundred expanded graft clones.

The CDR3 is 16 residues long. Germline lookup yields CDR1 SQVTM and CDR2 ANQGSEA. V dropped 3 bases and J dropped 5; count of bases not matched to a gene: 8. The V call is TRBV29-1, the J call TRBJ2-2; 11 bases fit TRBD2. The source was PBMCs, mostly from graft donor cells, collected 360 days after TCRalphabeta/CD19-depleted stem cell transplant. This clonotype was sampled from a male patient under 18 who had a stem cell transplant for acute myeloid leukemia, so the T cells may come from the graft donor. CDR3 DNA sequence: TGCAGCGTTGATATACTAGCGGGAGTAGGGACCGGGGAGCTGTTTTTT. Translation gives CSVDILAGVGTGELFF.